The present T cell receptor beta chain was sequenced within a study of blood T cell repertoires in COVID-19. About the research overall: The United States, Italy and Spain provided the acute and convalescent COVID-19 samples. Sources were T cells, B-cell-depleted T cells, or PBMCs; the material itself was cDNA or gDNA.

Original processing methods: Quantification of nucleated cells was approximated via reference gene primer amplification. Assay: immunoSEQ multiplex PCR; the TCRdb copy retains only in-frame clones and omits some. D and trimming were read from the DNA, whereas the V and J calls and clone size are those reported in that table. Of 190,000 or so clones listed, roughly 90% are singletons. This CDR3 comprises 12 residues. Germline V gene data show CDR1 as MDHEN and CDR2 as SYDVKM. V gave up 7 bases and J gave up 4 bases, with 10 bases separating them. Of note for this clone: The sample holds other DNA sequences that translate to the same CDR3.

The chain links TRBV28 to TRBJ1-2, with D unresolved. Sample: peripheral blood. This clonotype originated in a man aged 50-59 years with acute or convalescent COVID-19. The CDR3 loop reads CASISEGYGYTF. The DNA of the CDR3 is TGTGCCAGCATCTCTGAGGGCTATGGCTACACCTTC.